These 3 T cell receptor beta chains originate from one sample sequenced in a study of blood T cell repertoires in COVID-19 (dated by TCRdb to 2018 to 2021). Receptor libraries were prepared by the immunoSEQ multiplex PCR assay. The clones in this table, taken by TCRdb from immuneACCESS, are in-frame only. Not every clone is retained; where verified, under half of the shortfall comes from an unresolved V gene, and the cause of the rest is unknown. Counted in this sample were more than 300,000 clones; more than 75% of them appeared once. The ten top clones hold about 6% of the sample. Sequences were obtained from peripheral blood. Every receptor here comes from a woman between 50 and 59 years old with COVID-19, enrolled during active disease.

This clone has only a few counts. V and J are TRBV5-1 and TRBJ2-5; the match to TRBD1 covers 9 bases. The CDR3 loop spans 15 amino acids. J gave up 6 bases and V 0 bases, and 6 bases lay outside the gene matches. Per the germline V gene, CDR1 is SGHRS and CDR2 is YFSETQ. The CDR3 nucleotides read TGCGCCAGCAGCTTGGCGGGACAGGGAGAGCAGACCCAGTACTTC. This gives the protein CASSLAGQGEQTQYF. Looking up the rest from reference TRBV5-1 and TRBJ2-5 gives the full variable domain: KAGVTQTPRYLIKTRGQQVTLSCSPISGHRSVSWYQQTPGQGLQFLFEYFSETQRNKGNFPGRFSGRQFSNSRSEMNVSTLELGDSALYLCASSLAGQGEQTQYFGPGTRLLVL.

The chain joins TRBV5-6 to TRBJ1-4; 8 bases match TRBD1. The CDR3 loop spans 17 amino acids. Germline values: CDR1 SGHDT, CDR2 YYEEEE. The ends lost 1 base at V and 0 bases at J; junction bases unmatched: 5. The CDR3 DNA sequence: TGTGCCAGCAGCTTGTATCAGGGGGCAGCAACTAATGAAAAACTGTTTTTT. This codes for CASSLYQGAATNEKLFF.

This rearrangement joins TRBV7-7 to TRBJ2-5; 7 bases line up with TRBD2. With 1 base clipped from V and 2 bases from J, the junction kept 10 bases outside the gene matches. The length of the CDR3 is 17 residues. Germline V lookup: CDR1 SSHAT, CDR2 FNYEAQ (reference sequence). The CDR3 DNA follows: TGTGCCAGCAGCTTAGTTGCGTTTGGAGCGGGACAAGAGACCCAGTACTTC. Protein sequence: CASSLVAFGAGQETQYF.